Listed below are T cell receptor beta chains from one sample, sequenced in a study of OX40 agonist ivuxolimab in advanced cancers. The data were produced by immunoSEQ multiplex PCR, yet TCRdb's version contains in-frame clones alone and is incomplete. The table shows roughly 75,000 clones, with around 90% occurring only once. Sequenced material: CD4+ or CD8+ T cells sorted from blood, taken in a trial of the OX40 agonist ivuxolimab. The receptors originated from an adult with an advanced solid tumor such as melanoma, head and neck, liver or kidney cancer. The CDR3 runs from the conserved cysteine through the conserved F or W. D genes are given only for firm matches. The listing skips clone size in some rows; elsewhere it reads once, few, many or a size class.

>TRBD1|14|-|TRBJ2-1|TRBV28
TGTGCCAGCAGCGAGGGACAGGTCAAAAATGAGCAGTTCTTC
CASSEGQVKNEQFF
>-|17|few|TRBJ1-1|TRBV4-1
TGCGCCAGCAGCCAAGATGGGGGAGGGCAGGGGCGCACTGAAGCTTTCTTT
CASSQDGGGQGRTEAFF
>-|13|-|TRBJ2-3|TRBV5-1
TGCGCCAGCAGCTTGCTGCGCACAGATACGCAGTATTTT
CASSLLRTDTQYF
>TRBD1|14|-|TRBJ1-2|TRBV10-3
TGTGCCATCGAGAGGACAGGGGGCAACTATGGCTACACCTTC
CAIERTGGNYGYTF
>TRBD1|15|-|TRBJ1-1|TRBV5-4
TGTGCCAGCAGCTTGGGGGGACAGGGCACGCCTGAAGCTTTCTTT
CASSLGGQGTPEAFF
>-|15|-|TRBJ1-4|TRBV9
TGTGCCAGCAGCGTCACCGGGACTCAGGGGGAAAAACTGTTTTTT
CASSVTGTQGEKLFF
>-|16|-|TRBJ2-2|TRBV5-4
TGTGCCAGCAGCTTGGCCTTAAGCCCGAGGGCCGGGGAGCTGTTTTTT
CASSLALSPRAGELFF
>TRBD2|18|-|TRBJ2-1|TRBV11-3
TGTGCCAGCAGCTTAGCGAGCGGGGGGCTATGGCCCTACAATGAGCAGTTCTTC
CASSLASGGLWPYNEQFF
>TRBD2|14|-|TRBJ2-3|TRBV2
TGTGCCAGCGCCGGGACTAGCAGTAAAGATACGCAGTATTTT
CASAGTSSKDTQYF
>-|14|-|TRBJ2-5|TRBV7-8
TGTGCCAGCAGCCCTCCCCCAAGAGAGGAGACCCAGTACTTC
CASSPPPREETQYF
>TRBD2|15|-|TRBJ2-3|TRBV6-1
TGTGCCAGCAGTGACAGGGCTAGCGGGGGGGATACGCAGTATTTT
CASSDRASGGDTQYF
>TRBD2|15|-|TRBJ2-1|TRBV2
TGTGCCAGCAGTGATACTAGCGGATCGTACAATGAGCAGTTCTTC
CASSDTSGSYNEQFF
>TRBD2|15|-|TRBJ2-1|TRBV7-9
TGTGCCAGCCGACAGGCGGGAGGCCCCTACAATGAGCAGTTCTTC
CASRQAGGPYNEQFF
>-|13|-|TRBJ2-5|TRBV7-3
TGTGCCAGCAGCTTAAGTAGGGGTGAGACCCAGTACTTC
CASSLSRGETQYF
>-|14|-|TRBJ2-7|TRBV2
TGTGCCAGCACCTCAGGGCCTCCGTCCTACGAGCAGTACTTC
CASTSGPPSYEQYF
>-|13|-|TRBJ2-2|TRBV2
TGTGCCAGCAACAGGGACGGGACCGGGGAGCTGTTTTTT
CASNRDGTGELFF
>TRBD2|17|-|TRBJ2-1|TRBV9
TGTGCCAGCAGCGTAGGGAGCGGGAGGGCCAGTGTCAATGAGCAGTTCTTC
CASSVGSGRASVNEQFF
>TRBD1|15|few|TRBJ2-7|TRBV30
TGTGCCTGGGGTGATTTTGGGACAGGGGTTTACGAGCAGTACTTC
CAWGDFGTGVYEQYF
>-|14|-|TRBJ2-6|TRBV30
TGTGCCTGGCGAATACAGGGCTTTGCCGGCGTCCTGACTTTC
CAWRIQGFAGVLTF
>TRBD2|18|-|TRBJ2-3|TRBV5-1
TGCGCCAGCAGGCCCGCCCCTAGCGGGGGGCGGGTGCGAGATACGCAGTATTTT
CASRPAPSGGRVRDTQYF